Listed below are T cell receptor beta chains from one sample, sequenced in a study of metastatic and nonmetastatic thyroid tumors. With MiXCR, TCRdb reprocessed the PCR reads. This sample yields about 12,000 clones, of which approximately 30% are seen a single time; 10% to 15% belongs to the top ten. The material sequenced was tumor tissue. The source of these receptors is a female donor with papillary thyroid cancer or a benign thyroid nodule (not recorded which). Some clones in this sample may be carry-over from other donors' samples. Each CDR3 is given with its conserved first and last residue. D genes are given only for firm matches. Size tells how often a clone was seen (once, few, many) or the class of an expanded clone, and some rows leave it out.

j_gene	d_gene	abundance	v_gene	CDR3nt	CDR3aa
TRBJ1-2	-	-	TRBV20-1	TGCAGTGCCCCGGACAGTTTCTATTGCTACACCTTC	CSAPDSFYCYTF
TRBJ2-7	TRBD1	-	TRBV11-2	TGTGCCAGCAGCTTGTACAGGGGGACCTACGAGCAGTACTTC	CASSLYRGTYEQYF
TRBJ2-5	-	medium-sized	TRBV28	TGTGCCAGCAGACAACCTACAGGAGACTGGTACCAAGAGACCCAGTACTTC	CASRQPTGDWYQETQYF
TRBJ2-2	TRBD2	-	TRBV7-3	TGTGCCAGCAGAACCCGCGCGGGGGTTATTCTTCCTGGGGAGCTGTTTTTT	CASRTRAGVILPGELFF
TRBJ2-7	-	-	TRBV19	TGTGCCAGTAGTACTAGCGCGGTATACGAGCAGTACTTC	CASSTSAVYEQYF
TRBJ2-4	-	many	TRBV25-1	TGTGCCAGCAGCAAGGGGAAGCTAGCCAAAAACATTCAGTACTTC	CASSKGKLAKNIQYF
TRBJ2-2	-	few	TRBV12-3/TRBV12-4	TGTGCCAGCAGTTTAAAGGCAGCCTACACCGGGGAGCTGTTTTTT	CASSLKAAYTGELFF
TRBJ1-1	-	-	TRBV18	TGTGCCAGCTCACAGAGCCCCCGGGAGAAAGGCTTGGCGAACACTGAAGCTTTCTTT	CASSQSPREKGLANTEAFF
TRBJ2-7	-	medium-sized	TRBV5-1	TGCGCCAGCAGCTTGGATAGGACGGCTGCCTACGAGCAGTACTTC	CASSLDRTAAYEQYF
TRBJ1-1	TRBD1	once	TRBV6-5	TGTGCCAGCATTAGGGAACAGGGGGTCGCTGAAGCTTTCTTT	CASIREQGVAEAFF
TRBJ2-1	TRBD2	many	TRBV4-1	TGCGCCAGCAGCCAAGCTGGGTCTCGACGGACTAGCGGGTCCGATGAGCAGTTCTTC	CASSQAGSRRTSGSDEQFF
TRBJ2-3	TRBD1	many	TRBV5-1	TGCGCCAGCAGCTTGGCGGGGACAGAGAGCACAGATACGCAGTATTTT	CASSLAGTESTDTQYF
TRBJ1-3	TRBD1	few	TRBV6-6	TGTGCCAGCAGTTACGGGACAGCTCCGGGAAACACCATATATTTT	CASSYGTAPGNTIYF
TRBJ2-5	-	many	TRBV28	TGTGCCAGCCTTGCCGGGAAAGAGACCCAGTACTTC	CASLAGKETQYF
TRBJ2-7	-	-	TRBV27	TGTGCCAGCAAAACCGGAGATCTCGAGCAGTACTTC	CASKTGDLEQYF
TRBJ1-2	-	many	TRBV7-2	TGTGCCAGCAATCCGGGGCGGGGTGGGGGGTATGGCTACACCTTC	CASNPGRGGGYGYTF
TRBJ2-1	-	medium-sized	TRBV7-2	TGTGCCAGCAGTTACGACGATGAGCAGTTCTTC	CASSYDDEQFF